Below, 27 T cell receptor beta chains from the same sample are listed, as sequenced in a study of cytomegalovirus exposure and HLA in healthy donors. PCR used 60 Vbeta primers and 13 Jbeta primers. Some clones are missing from TCRdb's copy, which holds only in-frame ones; the method was immunoSEQ multiplex PCR. The sample holds 65,000 to 95,000 clones. The specimen sequenced was PBMCs. The receptor source for this set is a female donor in good health and CMV-seropositive.

Here the CDR3 reads CASSRAGGNTIYF. For the CDR3, the DNA is TGTGCCAGCAGTCGAGCAGGCGGGAACACCATATATTTT. The chain combines TRBV27 with TRBJ1-3; the D is unclear. CDR3 size: 13 residues. V dropped 5 bases and J dropped 7 bases, with 12 bases sitting between them. Germline V gives CDR1 MNHEY, CDR2 SMNVEV (reference sequence).

The chain uses TRBV30 and TRBJ1-5; TRBD1 matches 8 bases. J was trimmed by 1 base and V by 4 bases; bases with no gene match: 18. The V gene's germline CDR1 is GTSNPN and CDR2 SVGIG (reference sequence). This CDR3 has 19 residues. In DNA form, the CDR3 reads TGTGCCTGGACAAAGGGGACAGGAACTTTTGGGGTAAGCAATCAGCCCCAGCATTTT. Translated, it gives CAWTKGTGTFGVSNQPQHF.

V is TRBV7-2 and J is TRBJ2-3, with 8 bases matching TRBD1. The junction had 9 bases not matched to a gene; V was cut back by 5 bases and J by 5 bases. This CDR3 contains 15 residues. The germline CDR1 and CDR2 sequences are SGHTA and FQGNSA. The CDR3, as DNA: TGTGCCAGCAGCCCTCACAGGGGGAAGAGAGATACGCAGTATTTT. Translating gives CASSPHRGKRDTQYF.

This rearrangement joins TRBV6-1 to TRBJ2-5; maybe TRBD2 (5 bases). V dropped 1 base and J dropped 0 bases, with 12 bases sitting between them. The CDR3 contains 16 residues. The germline V gene encodes CDR1 MNHNS and CDR2 SASEGT. The CDR3 nucleotides are TGTGCCAGCAGTGAAGTTTCCGGCGGGTACCAAGAGACCCAGTACTTC. Translating gives CASSEVSGGYQETQYF.

This chain uses TRBV6-1 with TRBJ1-3, with TRBD1 as a possible D gene (5 bases). The germline V and J ends were trimmed by 2 bases and 4 bases, with 12 bases remaining between them. The CDR3 runs 15 residues. Germline loops: CDR1 MNHNS, CDR2 SASEGT. The CDR3 DNA reads TGTGCCAGCAGTGAATTGGCAGGGAGGGGAAACACCATATATTTT. Amino acid sequence: CASSELAGRGNTIYF.

This sequence joins TRBV4-2 and TRBJ2-5; TRBD1 matches 10 bases. The CDR3 totals 14 residues. Unmatched junction bases numbered 4, after V lost 4 bases and J lost 5 bases. Germline V gene lookup returns CDR1 LGHNA and CDR2 YNFKEQ. The CDR3 reads CASSPDRGQETQYF. Written as DNA, the CDR3 is TGTGCCAGCAGCCCAGACAGGGGGCAGGAGACCCAGTACTTC.

V gene TRBV5-1 combines with J gene TRBJ2-7, with D possibly TRBD1 on 7 matching bases. This CDR3 is built from 14 residues. V lost 3 bases to trimming and J lost 1 base, with 11 bases between them. The germline CDR1 and CDR2 sequences are SGHRS and YFSETQ. The CDR3 sequence: CASSSQGTSYEQYF. CDR3 in DNA: TGCGCCAGCAGCTCACAGGGGACTTCCTACGAGCAGTACTTC.

The V gene is TRBV7-3, the J gene TRBJ2-5; 11 bases match TRBD2. CDR3 length: 16 residues. V dropped 3 bases and J dropped 4; count of bases not matched to a gene: 7. Germline values: CDR1 SGHTA, CDR2 FQGTGA. The CDR3 reads CASSFLAGGSRETQYF. CDR3 DNA: TGTGCCAGCAGCTTCTTAGCGGGAGGGTCTAGAGAGACCCAGTACTTC.

This chain connects TRBV7-6 to TRBJ2-5, with 7 bases fitting TRBD2. V was clipped by 5 bases and J by 5 bases; unmatched bases: 11. The CDR3 consists of 15 residues. The germline V gene encodes CDR1 SGHVS and CDR2 FNYEAQ. The chain's CDR3 is CASSDRGEGRETQYF. The DNA of the CDR3 is TGTGCCAGCAGCGACCGGGGGGAGGGGCGGGAGACCCAGTACTTC. The full variable domain, in which reference TRBV7-6 and TRBJ2-5 provide the parts outside the CDR3, is GAGVSQSPRYKVTKRGQDVALRCDPISGHVSLYWYRQALGQGPEFLTYFNYEAQQDKSGLPNDRFSAERPEGSISTLTIQRTEQRDSAMYRCASSDRGEGRETQYFGPGTRLLVL.

The V and J genes are TRBV7-2 and TRBJ2-1; possible D gene TRBD2, 7 bases. V lost 5 bases and J 9 bases, leaving 23 bases between the germline ends. The CDR3 has 16 amino acids. Germline V gene sequence: CDR1 SGHTA, CDR2 FQGNSA. As DNA, the CDR3 is TGTGCCAGCAGCCCCCAGGGGAGGGGGGGGCTGGTTGAGCAGTTCTTC. This translates into CASSPQGRGGLVEQFF.

The chain recombines TRBV19 with TRBJ2-7; TRBD2 matches at 15 bases. With 5 bases clipped from V and 4 bases from J, the junction kept 3 bases outside the gene matches. Germline values: CDR1 LNHDA, CDR2 SQIVND (reference sequence). The CDR3 loop spans 15 amino acids. The CDR3 nucleotides are TGTGCCAGTAGTTTTGGGACTAGCGGGAGGTACGAGCAGTACTTC. This sequence encodes CASSFGTSGRYEQYF.

The CDR3 spells CATRSYNEQFF. For the CDR3, the DNA is TGTGCCACGAGGAGTTACAATGAGCAGTTCTTC. This chain uses TRBV19 with TRBJ2-1; no clear D gene. Germline V CDR1 and CDR2: LNHDA, SQIVND (reference sequence). This CDR3 is built from 11 residues. V was shortened by 10 bases and J by 4 bases, with 8 bases between the two germline ends.

The rearrangement links TRBV7-3 to TRBJ2-3; D is unresolved. CDR3 length: 13 residues. V lost 3 bases and J 2 bases, leaving 6 bases between the germline ends. Germline V gene data show CDR1 as SGHTA and CDR2 as FQGTGA. The CDR3 reads CASSFGFTDTQYF. The CDR3 DNA is TGTGCCAGCAGCTTCGGTTTCACAGATACGCAGTATTTT. The variable domain in full, completed from reference TRBV7-3 and TRBJ2-3, reads GAGVSQTPSNKVTEKGKYVELRCDPISGHTALYWYRQSLGQGPEFLIYFQGTGAADDSGLPNDRFFAVRPEGSVSTLKIQRTERGDSAVYLCASSFGFTDTQYFGPGTRLTVL.

J is TRBJ1-2 and V is TRBV2; 9 positions match TRBD1. The junction had 7 bases not matched to a gene; V was cut back by 5 bases and J by 9 bases. Germline values: CDR1 SNHLY, CDR2 FYNNEI. There are 13 residues in the CDR3. The CDR3 region has the DNA TGTGCCAGCAGTACGGACAGGGGCGGTCGCTACACCTTC. Protein: CASSTDRGGRYTF.

The V gene is TRBV5-1, the J gene TRBJ1-2; D is uncertain. The CDR3 length is 15 residues. Germline CDR1 reads SGHRS; CDR2 reads YFSETQ. The ends were cut back, 0 bases at V and 6 bases at J, with 15 bases in the middle. CDR3 DNA: TGCGCCAGCAGCTTGGAGGCTAAGGTGGCGGATGGCTACACCTTC. This codes for CASSLEAKVADGYTF.

The chain joins TRBV18 to TRBJ2-1; 11 positions match TRBD2. V lost 5 bases to trimming and J lost 4 bases; unmatched junction nucleotides: 4. CDR1 KGHSH and CDR2 LQKENI come from the germline V gene. The CDR3 sequence is 15 residues long. CDR3 nucleotide sequence: TGTGCCAGCTCAACACTAGCGGGAGCTTACAATGAGCAGTTCTTC. Translation gives CASSTLAGAYNEQFF. Using reference TRBV18 and TRBJ2-1 for the parts outside the CDR3, the full variable domain is NAGVMQNPRHLVRRRGQEARLRCSPMKGHSHVYWYRQLPEEGLKFMVYLQKENIIDESGMPKERFSAEFPKEGPSILRIQQVVRGDSAAYFCASSTLAGAYNEQFFGPGTRLTVL.

This chain uses TRBV4-1 with TRBJ2-1; 13 bases line up with TRBD2. Germline values: CDR1 MGHRA, CDR2 YSYEKL. The trim removed 4 bases at V and 4 bases at J, leaving 16 bases unmatched. The CDR3 runs 20 residues. The CDR3, as DNA: TGCGCCAGCAGCCTCTTCGGACTAGCGGGGGTAGGGTTATTATACAATGAGCAGTTCTTC. As protein: CASSLFGLAGVGLLYNEQFF.

The J gene is TRBJ1-4, the V gene TRBV7-6, with 9 bases aligning to TRBD1. CDR1 is SGHVS and CDR2 is FNYEAQ in the germline V gene. The CDR3 runs 14 residues. Unmatched junction bases numbered 6, after V lost 5 bases and J lost 8 bases. DNA for the CDR3: TGTGCCAGCAGCCCACAGGGGGCAGGAGAAAAACTGTTTTTT. Its protein product is CASSPQGAGEKLFF. The whole variable domain, remainder taken from reference TRBV7-6 and TRBJ1-4, is GAGVSQSPRYKVTKRGQDVALRCDPISGHVSLYWYRQALGQGPEFLTYFNYEAQQDKSGLPNDRFSAERPEGSISTLTIQRTEQRDSAMYRCASSPQGAGEKLFFGSGTQLSVL.

The V and J genes are TRBV18 and TRBJ1-2, with a tentative D call TRBD1 (6 bases). CDR3 size: 15 residues. Germline V gene lookup returns CDR1 KGHSH and CDR2 LQKENI. V gave up 4 bases and J gave up 2 bases, with 14 bases separating them. This chain's CDR3 is CASSQPGEENYGYTF. The DNA for the CDR3 is TGTGCCAGCTCACAACCAGGGGAGGAAAACTATGGCTACACCTTC.

This sequence joins TRBV11-3 and TRBJ1-2; TRBD1 might be the D (5 bases). Deletions cut 3 bases from V and 5 bases from J, with 19 bases between. CDR1 is SGHNT, CDR2 YENEEA, per germline. This CDR3 comprises 16 residues. CDR3: CASSFYQAGREYGYTF. As DNA, the CDR3 is TGTGCCAGCAGCTTCTACCAGGCAGGGCGGGAGTATGGCTACACCTTC. The full variable domain, completed using reference TRBV11-3 and TRBJ1-2, is EAGVVQSPRYKIIEKKQPVAFWCNPISGHNTLYWYLQNLGQGPELLIRYENEEAVDDSQLPKDRFSAERLKGVDSTLKIQPAELGDSAVYLCASSFYQAGREYGYTFGSGTRLTVV.

The CDR3 here is CATRATGANEQFF. The DNA of the CDR3 is TGTGCCACCCGAGCGACAGGGGCGAATGAGCAGTTCTTC. The genes are TRBV19 and TRBJ2-1; TRBD1 aligns across 8 bases. Germline V gene data show CDR1 as LNHDA and CDR2 as SQIVND (reference sequence). The junction had 9 bases not matched to a gene; V was cut back by 10 bases and J by 7 bases. This CDR3 is built from 13 residues.

The chain employs TRBV29-1 and TRBJ1-2, with D uncertain. Trimming left V 5 bases short and J 3 bases short, with 13 bases between. CDR3 length: 13 amino acids. CDR1 SQVTM and CDR2 ANQGSEA come from the germline V gene. As DNA, the CDR3 is TGCAGCGTTCGAGACATAGGTGACTATGGCTACACCTTC. Translated, it gives CSVRDIGDYGYTF. Supplemented by reference TRBV29-1 and TRBJ1-2, the full variable domain reads SAVISQKPSRDICQRGTSLTIQCQVDSQVTMMFWYRQQPGQSLTLIATANQGSEATYESGFVIDKFPISRPNLTFSTLTVSNMSPEDSSIYLCSVRDIGDYGYTFGSGTRLTVV.

The V and J genes are TRBV7-2 and TRBJ1-1, with 11 bases that match TRBD1. V lost 5 bases, J lost 5 bases, and 4 bases stayed unmatched. Germline V gene data show CDR1 as SGHTA and CDR2 as FQGNSA. CDR3 length: 14 residues. The CDR3 coding sequence is TGTGCCAGCAGCCGGGACAGGGGGGGAACTGAAGCTTTCTTT. Amino acids: CASSRDRGGTEAFF.

J is TRBJ2-1 and V is TRBV5-1, with D unclear. CDR3 length: 14 amino acids. Germline assignment: CDR1 SGHRS and CDR2 YFSETQ. The V end was cut by 2 bases, the J end by 4 bases, with 10 bases between. CDR3 sequence (DNA): TGCGCCAGCAGCTTTGACATCCTATACAATGAGCAGTTCTTC. Translated, it gives CASSFDILYNEQFF.

CDR3 loop: CASSGQGIAKNIQYF. CDR3 bases: TGTGCCAGCAGCGGACAGGGGATAGCCAAAAACATTCAGTACTTC. The V and J genes are TRBV27 and TRBJ2-4; 9 bases fit TRBD1. The trim removed 6 bases at V and 0 bases at J, leaving 3 bases unmatched. Looked up from germline, CDR1 is MNHEY and CDR2 is SMNVEV (reference sequence). This CDR3 has 15 amino acids.

Remarks on this clone: An end of the junction does not agree with germline; a read error may underlie this. This rearrangement joins TRBV7-7 to TRBJ2-5, with TRBD2 matching 8 bases. The CDR3 covers 14 residues. Germline V CDR1 and CDR2: SSHAT, FNYEAQ (reference sequence). CDR3 in amino acids: CASSSGGNRETQYF. CDR3 sequence (DNA): TGTGCTAGCAGCTCGGGGGGGAACCGAGAGACCCAGTACTTC.

The V and J genes are TRBV5-1 and TRBJ1-1; no clear D. Germline assignment: CDR1 SGHRS and CDR2 YFSETQ. Trimming took off 0 bases at V and 0 bases at J, with 12 bases between the two ends. This CDR3 has 16 residues. The CDR3 loop reads CASSLVSPGVNTEAFF. CDR3 DNA sequence: TGCGCCAGCAGCTTGGTTTCACCCGGAGTGAACACTGAAGCTTTCTTT.